These 14 T cell receptor beta chains were all obtained from the same sample, sequenced in a study of blood T cells in healthy people across ages. Combining a sample-barcoded 5' primer with a J-beta primer mix, a second PCR ran for about 6 to 12 cycles. In TCRdb, the 5' RACE reads were re-called with MiXCR into one record per CDR3 protein. The sample comprises about 780,000 distinct CDR3 sequences, about 59% of which are singletons, and 25% to 30% rests with the top ten. Sequencing was carried out using blood. The receptor set was obtained from a man aged 30 to 45 in good health.

The chain links TRBV15 to TRBJ1-2; 11 nucleotides match TRBD1. Trimming cost V 5 bases and J 9 bases; bases outside gene matches: 8. This CDR3 contains 14 residues. CDR1 is LNHNV and CDR2 is YYDKDF in the germline V gene (reference sequence). The CDR3 is CATSGGQGVRSYTF. DNA for the CDR3: TGTGCCACCAGCGGGGGACAGGGGGTTAGGAGCTACACCTTC. The variable domain in full, with the rest retrieved from reference TRBV15 and TRBJ1-2, is DAMVIQNPRYQVTQFGKPVTLSCSQTLNHNVMYWYQQKSSQAPKLLFHYYDKDFNNEADTPDNFQSRRPNTSFCFLDIRSPGLGDTAMYLCATSGGQGVRSYTFGSGTRLTVV.

The rearrangement joins TRBV2 to TRBJ1-6, with D unclear. Trimming cost V 3 bases and J 7 bases, with 16 bases left between them. The CDR3 is 16 amino acids. Germline CDR1 SNHLY, CDR2 FYNNEI. As DNA, the CDR3 is TGTGCCAGCAGTGAGTTTGGCAGATTTGTGAATTCACCCCTCCACTTT. It codes for CASSEFGRFVNSPLHF.

This sequence joins TRBV28 and TRBJ1-4; D is uncertain. The CDR3 is 13 residues long. With 3 bases removed from V and 8 bases from J, the gap between germline ends came to 10 bases. Germline V gives CDR1 MDHEN, CDR2 SYDVKM. The DNA for the CDR3 is TGTGCCAGCAGTTTCGGGCGATGGGAAAAACTGTTTTTT. Its protein product is CASSFGRWEKLFF.

The chain is built from TRBV15 and TRBJ1-1; D possibly corresponds to TRBD1 (5 bases). The V gene's germline CDR1 is LNHNV and CDR2 YYDKDF (reference sequence). The CDR3 totals 14 residues. Between the trimmed V and J ends, which lost 6 bases and 0 bases, there was a span of 11 bases. As DNA, the CDR3 is TGTGCCACCAGTCCGACGGACATGAACACTGAAGCTTTCTTT. As protein: CATSPTDMNTEAFF.

V usage is TRBV28 and J usage is TRBJ1-5; D remains unclear. This CDR3 spans 14 amino acids. Per germline, CDR1 MDHEN and CDR2 SYDVKM. V lost 2 bases to trimming and J lost 8 bases, with 13 bases between them. The CDR3 reads CASSLGTGWKPQHF. The CDR3 DNA reads TGTGCCAGCAGTTTAGGTACGGGATGGAAGCCCCAGCATTTT.

The V and J genes are TRBV10-3 and TRBJ1-5; 8 bases line up with TRBD1. After removal of 8 bases from V and 3 bases from J, the junction contained 15 bases not matched to a gene. Germline V CDR1 and CDR2: ENHRY, SYGVKD. CDR3 length: 17 residues. DNA of the CDR3: TGTGCCATCGCCGGGACAGGAGGGGGCATCATCAATCAGCCCCAGCATTTT. As protein: CAIAGTGGGIINQPQHF.

This chain joins TRBV3-1 and TRBJ2-7; the match to TRBD1 covers 7 bases. This CDR3 region has 14 residues. From germline, CDR1 is LGHDT and CDR2 YNNKEL (reference sequence). The trim removed 3 bases at V and 5 bases at J, leaving 7 bases unmatched. The CDR3 sequence: CASSHRQGFDEQYF. DNA of the CDR3: TGTGCCAGCAGCCACAGACAGGGTTTCGACGAGCAGTACTTC.

This clonotype appeared a single time. The CDR3 is CSLHGDGNEKLFF. CDR3 nucleotide sequence: TGCAGTCTCCATGGGGACGGGAATGAAAAACTGTTTTTT. V and J are TRBV20-1 and TRBJ1-4, with D tentatively TRBD1 (5 bases). Between the trimmed V and J ends, which lost 8 bases and 5 bases, there was a span of 15 bases. Germline-derived CDR1 and CDR2 are DFQATT and SNEGSKA (reference sequence). The CDR3 spans 13 residues.

This rearrangement joins TRBV2 to TRBJ2-7, with 12 bases fitting TRBD2. The end of the DNA aligns better with TRBJ2-5, so the J call may be wrong. Germline V CDR1 and CDR2: SNHLY, FYNNEI. The CDR3 runs 15 residues. For the CDR3, the DNA is TGTGCCAGCAGCCCACTAGCGGGGGGTTTCGAGACCCAGTACTTC. It translates to CASSPLAGGFETQYF.

This clonotype appeared a few times. The chain has TRBV28 and TRBJ1-1; 10 bases map to TRBD1. The CDR3 has 15 residues. Germline V gives CDR1 MDHEN, CDR2 SYDVKM. The trim removed 2 bases at V and 4 bases at J, leaving 4 bases unmatched. The CDR3 here is CASSLLGQGVTEAFF. DNA for the CDR3: TGTGCCAGCAGTTTACTTGGACAGGGGGTCACTGAAGCTTTCTTT. Full variable domain (missing parts from reference TRBV28 and TRBJ1-1): DVKVTQSSRYLVKRTGEKVFLECVQDMDHENMFWYRQDPGLGLRLIYFSYDVKMKEKGDIPEGYSVSREKKERFSLILESASTNQTSMYLCASSLLGQGVTEAFFGQGTRLTVV.

The chain joins TRBV15 to TRBJ2-7; D may be TRBD1 (5 bases). Trimming left V 3 bases short and J 0 bases short, with 9 bases between. Germline-derived CDR1 and CDR2 are LNHNV and YYDKDF (reference sequence). This CDR3 is 14 amino acids long. The DNA of the CDR3 is TGTGCCACCAGCAGCACCAGGGACTCCTACGAGCAGTACTTC. As protein: CATSSTRDSYEQYF.

V and J are TRBV28 and TRBJ2-7; D gene ambiguous. The J call is doubtful: the DNA matches TRBJ2-4 better. The CDR3 sequence is 13 residues long. Germline V gives CDR1 MDHEN, CDR2 SYDVKM. The CDR3 loop reads CASSEIPKNIQYF. The CDR3 DNA follows: TGTGCCAGCAGTGAAATTCCCAAAAACATTCAGTACTTC.

The rearrangement links TRBV10-3 to TRBJ2-7, with D possibly called TRBD1 or TRBD2 (6 bases each). Trimming took off 10 bases at V and 3 bases at J, with 13 bases between the two ends. Germline-derived CDR1 and CDR2 are ENHRY and SYGVKD. There are 12 residues in the CDR3. CDR3 coding DNA: TGTGCCAGCTCAGGGGAGGTCTACGAGCAGTACTTC. Translated: CASSGEVYEQYF.

The chain carries TRBV5-1 and TRBJ1-6; no definite D call. The V gene's germline CDR1 is SGHRS and CDR2 YFSETQ. This CDR3 spans 14 amino acids. V was pared by 4 bases and J by 5 bases, with 10 bases between. CDR3: CASSPRTDNSPLHF. CDR3 DNA sequence: TGCGCCAGCAGCCCCCGCACGGATAATTCACCCCTCCACTTT. Combining the CDR3 with reference TRBV5-1 and TRBJ1-6 gives the whole variable domain KAGVTQTPRYLIKTRGQQVTLSCSPISGHRSVSWYQQTPGQGLQFLFEYFSETQRNKGNFPGRFSGRQFSNSRSEMNVSTLELGDSALYLCASSPRTDNSPLHFGNGTRLTVT.